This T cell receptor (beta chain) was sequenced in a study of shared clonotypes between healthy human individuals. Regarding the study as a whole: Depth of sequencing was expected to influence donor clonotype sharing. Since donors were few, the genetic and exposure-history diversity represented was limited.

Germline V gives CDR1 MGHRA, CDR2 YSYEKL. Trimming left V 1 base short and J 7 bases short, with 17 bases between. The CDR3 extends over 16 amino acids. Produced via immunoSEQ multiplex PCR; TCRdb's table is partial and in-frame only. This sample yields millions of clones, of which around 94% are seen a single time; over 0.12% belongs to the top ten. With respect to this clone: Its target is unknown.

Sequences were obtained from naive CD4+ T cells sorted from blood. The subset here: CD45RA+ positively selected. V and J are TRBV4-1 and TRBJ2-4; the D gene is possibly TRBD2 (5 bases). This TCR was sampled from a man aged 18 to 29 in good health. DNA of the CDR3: TGCGCCAGCAGCCAAGGGGTTCCGGGGAGTCGGAACATTCAGTACTTC. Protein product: CASSQGVPGSRNIQYF.